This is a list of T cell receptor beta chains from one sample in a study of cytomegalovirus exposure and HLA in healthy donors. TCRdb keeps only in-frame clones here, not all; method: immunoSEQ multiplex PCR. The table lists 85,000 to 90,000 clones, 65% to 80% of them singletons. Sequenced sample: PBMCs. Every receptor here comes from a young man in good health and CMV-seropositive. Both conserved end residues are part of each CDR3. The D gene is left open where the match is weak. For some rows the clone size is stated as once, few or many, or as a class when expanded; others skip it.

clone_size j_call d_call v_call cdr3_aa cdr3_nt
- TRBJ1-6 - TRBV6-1 CASKRESYNSPLHF TGTGCCAGCAAGAGGGAGTCCTATAATTCACCCCTCCACTTT
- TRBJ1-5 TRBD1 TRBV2 CASRQTGGAGQPQHF TGTGCCAGCAGGCAAACAGGGGGCGCAGGTCAGCCCCAGCATTTT
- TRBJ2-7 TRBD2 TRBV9 CASSAAGGEPYEQYF TGTGCCAGCAGCGCGGCGGGGGGAGAACCCTACGAGCAGTACTTC
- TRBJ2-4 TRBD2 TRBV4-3 CASSASLAGFPPFQTKNIQYF TGCGCCAGCAGCGCCTCACTAGCGGGGTTCCCCCCATTCCAGACCAAAAACATTCAGTACTTC
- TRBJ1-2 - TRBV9 CASSLLNYGYTF TGTGCCAGCAGCCTGTTAAACTATGGCTACACCTTC
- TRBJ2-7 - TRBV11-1 CASSYQGPYEQYF TGTGCCAGCAGCTATCAGGGGCCCTACGAGCAGTACTTC
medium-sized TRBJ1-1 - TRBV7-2 CASSSLRRNTEAFF TGTGCCAGCAGCTCCCTACGGAGAAACACTGAAGCTTTCTTT
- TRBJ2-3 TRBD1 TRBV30 CAWDRGPYTDTQYF TGTGCCTGGGACAGGGGACCATACACAGATACGCAGTATTTT
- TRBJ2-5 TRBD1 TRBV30 CAWSATGGIETQYF TGTGCCTGGAGTGCTACAGGGGGTATAGAGACCCAGTACTTC
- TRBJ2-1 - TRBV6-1 CASSVPDSDYNEQFF TGTGCCAGCAGTGTTCCGGACAGCGACTACAATGAGCAGTTCTTC
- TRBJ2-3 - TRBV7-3 CASSLQRARSTDTQYF TGTGCCAGCAGCTTACAGAGGGCGAGAAGCACAGATACGCAGTATTTT